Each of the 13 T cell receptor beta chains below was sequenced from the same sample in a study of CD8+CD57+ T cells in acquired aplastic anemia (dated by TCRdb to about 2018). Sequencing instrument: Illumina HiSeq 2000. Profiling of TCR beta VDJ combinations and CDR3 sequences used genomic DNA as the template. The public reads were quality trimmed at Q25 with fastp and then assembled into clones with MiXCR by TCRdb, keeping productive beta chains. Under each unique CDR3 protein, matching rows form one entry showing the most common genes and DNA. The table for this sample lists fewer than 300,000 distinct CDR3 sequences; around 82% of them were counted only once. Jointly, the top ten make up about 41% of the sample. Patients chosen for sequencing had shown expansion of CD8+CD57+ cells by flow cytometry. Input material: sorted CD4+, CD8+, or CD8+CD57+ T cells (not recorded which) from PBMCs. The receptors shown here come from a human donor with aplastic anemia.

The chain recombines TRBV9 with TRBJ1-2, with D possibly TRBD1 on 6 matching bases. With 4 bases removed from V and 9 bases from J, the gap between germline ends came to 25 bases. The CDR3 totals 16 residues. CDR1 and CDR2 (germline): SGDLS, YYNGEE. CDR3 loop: CASSPLDGGTEACYTF. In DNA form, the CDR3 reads TGTGCCAGCAGCCCCCTCGATGGGGGCACTGAAGCTTGCTACACCTTC.

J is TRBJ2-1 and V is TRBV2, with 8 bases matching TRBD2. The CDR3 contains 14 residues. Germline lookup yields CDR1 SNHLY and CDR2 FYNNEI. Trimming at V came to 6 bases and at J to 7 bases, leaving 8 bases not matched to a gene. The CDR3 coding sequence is TGTGCCAGCAGGGCCGGGGGGGCGGGTAATGAGCAGTTCTTC. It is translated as CASRAGGAGNEQFF.

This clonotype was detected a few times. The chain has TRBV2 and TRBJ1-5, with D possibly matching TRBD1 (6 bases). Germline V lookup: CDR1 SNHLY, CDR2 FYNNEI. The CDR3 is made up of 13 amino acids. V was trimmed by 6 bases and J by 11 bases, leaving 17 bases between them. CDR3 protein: CASRDGGTHTQHF. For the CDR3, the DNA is TGTGCCAGCAGGGACGGGGGCACTCATACCCAGCATTTT.

The CDR3 coding sequence is TGTGCCAGCAGGGACCTAGCGGGCCGGAGGGACGAGCAGTACTTC. Its translation: CASRDLAGRRDEQYF. The chain has TRBV6-5 and TRBJ2-7, with TRBD2 identical over 8 bases. In germline, CDR1 is MNHEY, CDR2 SVGAGI. V trimming: 6 bases; J trimming: 5 bases; junction bases outside the gene matches: 12. The CDR3 totals 15 residues.

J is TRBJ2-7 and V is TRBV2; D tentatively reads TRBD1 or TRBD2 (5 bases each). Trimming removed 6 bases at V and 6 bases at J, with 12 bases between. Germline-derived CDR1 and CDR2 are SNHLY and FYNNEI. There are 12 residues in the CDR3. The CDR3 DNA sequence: TGTGCCAGCAGCCGGGACCGGGGCGAGCAGTACGTC. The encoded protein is CASSRDRGEQYV.

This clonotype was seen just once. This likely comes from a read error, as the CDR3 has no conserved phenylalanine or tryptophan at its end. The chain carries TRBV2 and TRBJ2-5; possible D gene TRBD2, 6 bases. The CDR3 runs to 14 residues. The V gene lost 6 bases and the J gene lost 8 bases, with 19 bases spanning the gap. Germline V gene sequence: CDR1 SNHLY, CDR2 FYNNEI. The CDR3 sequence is CASSGDSGQNTQYL. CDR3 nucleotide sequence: TGTGCCAGCAGCGGAGACAGCGGGCAAAACACCCAGTACTTA.

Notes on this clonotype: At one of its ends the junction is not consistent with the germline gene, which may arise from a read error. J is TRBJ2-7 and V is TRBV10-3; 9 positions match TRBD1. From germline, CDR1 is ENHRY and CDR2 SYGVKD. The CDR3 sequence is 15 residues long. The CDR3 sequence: CATRNTGQGSYEQHF. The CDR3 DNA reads TGTGCCACCAGAAACACGGGACAGGGTTCCTACGAGCAGCACTTC.

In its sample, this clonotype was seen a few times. DNA of the CDR3: TGTGCCAGCAGCGTGCGTCGGGGAAACACCATATATTTT. Protein product: CASSVRRGNTIYF. This chain links TRBV7-2 with TRBJ1-3; D gene uncertain. Between the trimmed V and J ends, which lost 5 bases and 4 bases, there was a span of 9 bases. The CDR3 is made up of 13 amino acids. CDR1 is SGHTA, CDR2 FQGNSA, per germline.

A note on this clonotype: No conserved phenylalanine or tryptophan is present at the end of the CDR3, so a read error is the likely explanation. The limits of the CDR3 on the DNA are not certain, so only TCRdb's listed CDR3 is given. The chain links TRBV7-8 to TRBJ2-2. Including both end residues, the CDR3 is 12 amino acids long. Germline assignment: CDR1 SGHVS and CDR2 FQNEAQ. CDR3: CASSLAPGDVFL.

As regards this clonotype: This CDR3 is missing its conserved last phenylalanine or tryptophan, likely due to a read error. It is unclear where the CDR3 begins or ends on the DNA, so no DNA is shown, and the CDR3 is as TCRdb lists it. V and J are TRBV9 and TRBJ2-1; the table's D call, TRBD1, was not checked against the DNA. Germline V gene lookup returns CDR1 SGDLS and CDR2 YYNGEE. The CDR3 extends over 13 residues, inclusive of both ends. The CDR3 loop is CASSDGGSRNQPL.

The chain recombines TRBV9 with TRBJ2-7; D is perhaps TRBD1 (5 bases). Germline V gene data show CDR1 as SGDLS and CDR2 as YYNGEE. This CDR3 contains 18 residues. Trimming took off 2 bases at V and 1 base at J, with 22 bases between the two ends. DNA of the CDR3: TGTGCCAGCAGCGTCCCTTCAAAGGGGAAAGACCTTTCCTACGAGCAGTACGTC. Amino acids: CASSVPSKGKDLSYEQYV.

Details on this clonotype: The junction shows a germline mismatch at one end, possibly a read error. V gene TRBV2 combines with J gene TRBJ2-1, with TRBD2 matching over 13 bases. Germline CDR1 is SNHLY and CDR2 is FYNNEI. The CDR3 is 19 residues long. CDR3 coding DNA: TGCGCCAGCAGGGGACTAGCGGGGCTCAACTCGCGATCCTACAATGAGCAGTTCTTC. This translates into CASRGLAGLNSRSYNEQFF.

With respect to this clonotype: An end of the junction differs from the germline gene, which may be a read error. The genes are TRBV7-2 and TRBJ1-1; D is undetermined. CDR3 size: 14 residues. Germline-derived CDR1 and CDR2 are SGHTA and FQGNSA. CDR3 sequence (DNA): TGTGCCAGCAGCTTAGAGGTGACCGTGTCTGCTGCTTCCTTT. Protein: CASSLEVTVSAASF. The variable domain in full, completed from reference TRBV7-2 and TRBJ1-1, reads GAGVSQSPSNKVTEKGKDVELRCDPISGHTALYWYRQSLGQGLEFLIYFQGNSAPDKSGLPSDRFSAERTGGSVSTLTIQRTQQEDSAVYLCASSLEVTVSAASFGQGTRLTVV.